The 26 T cell receptor beta chains below come from one sample, sequenced in a study of T cell responses to AZD1222 COVID-19 vaccine. Method: immunoSEQ multiplex PCR; TCRdb's copy keeps in-frame clones and lacks some. The sample records approximately 70,000 clones, around 89% being singletons. The specimen comprised peripheral blood, sampled 28 days after the second dose of the MenACWY control vaccine. The receptors derive from an adult who received the MenACWY meningococcal vaccine as a control.

This clone was seen only a few times. The chain uses TRBV19 and TRBJ2-6; TRBD1 matches 7 bases. This CDR3 contains 19 residues. J was trimmed by 0 bases and V by 5 bases; bases with no gene match: 13. Germline V CDR1 and CDR2: LNHDA, SQIVND (reference sequence). The CDR3 protein is CASSSSGTELYSGANVLTF. The CDR3 coding sequence is TGTGCCAGTAGTTCGTCCGGGACAGAGCTGTACTCTGGGGCCAACGTCCTGACTTTC. Looking up the rest from reference TRBV19 and TRBJ2-6 gives the full variable domain: DGGITQSPKYLFRKEGQNVTLSCEQNLNHDAMYWYRQDPGQGLRLIYYSQIVNDFQKGDIAEGYSVSREKKESFPLTVTSAQKNPTAFYLCASSSSGTELYSGANVLTFGAGSRLTVL.

The rearrangement links TRBV6-1 to TRBJ1-2; tentatively, D is TRBD1 (5 bases). The germline V gene has CDR1 MNHNS and CDR2 SASEGT. Trimming took off 3 bases at V and 7 bases at J, with 12 bases between the two ends. The CDR3 is 13 residues long. The DNA for the CDR3 is TGTGCCAGCAGTGAGAGTCAGGGAGTTGGCTACACCTTC. Translation gives CASSESQGVGYTF.

The rearrangement links TRBV30 to TRBJ1-5; 11 positions agree with TRBD1. The CDR3 spans 18 residues. Unmatched junction bases numbered 10, after V lost 3 bases and J lost 0 bases. CDR1 is GTSNPN, CDR2 SVGIG, per germline (reference sequence). The DNA of the CDR3 is TGTGCCTGGAGCCCACGGGACAGGGGGATTAATAGCAATCAGCCCCAGCATTTT. This codes for CAWSPRDRGINSNQPQHF. Full variable domain (remainder filled in from reference TRBV30 and TRBJ1-5): SQTIHQWPATLVQPVGSPLSLECTVEGTSNPNLYWYRQAAGRGLQLLFYSVGIGQISSEVPQNLSASRPQDRQFILSSKKLLLSDSGFYLCAWSPRDRGINSNQPQHFGDGTRLSIL.

The V call is TRBV7-9, the J call TRBJ1-5, with TRBD1 matching over 7 bases. This CDR3 is 16 amino acids long. Germline values: CDR1 SEHNR, CDR2 FQNEAQ (reference sequence). The V and J ends lost 3 bases and 0 bases, in that order; junction bases with no gene match: 5. The CDR3 nucleotides read TGTGCCAGCAGCTTCGTGACAGGGTATAGCAATCAGCCCCAGCATTTT. Residues: CASSFVTGYSNQPQHF.

This clone was detected only once. The chain combines TRBV7-9 with TRBJ2-7; TRBD1 or TRBD2 may be the D gene (6 bases each). This CDR3 spans 13 amino acids. Deletions cut 5 bases from V and 5 bases from J, with 13 bases between. Germline-derived CDR1 and CDR2 are SEHNR and FQNEAQ (reference sequence). The CDR3 protein is CASSVGGGNEQYF. CDR3 DNA: TGTGCCAGCAGCGTAGGAGGGGGAAACGAGCAGTACTTC.

The CDR3 sequence: CASSSIAGIATDTQYF. The CDR3 DNA is TGTGCCAGCAGTTCAATAGCGGGGATAGCCACAGATACGCAGTATTTT. This chain connects TRBV27 to TRBJ2-3; 8 bases agree with TRBD2. Germline V CDR1 and CDR2: MNHEY, SMNVEV (reference sequence). This CDR3 has 16 amino acids. J gave up 2 bases and V 4 bases, and 8 bases lay outside the gene matches.

The V gene is TRBV21-1, the J gene TRBJ1-5; no check of the table's D call, TRBD1, against the DNA was made. TRBV21-1 counts as a pseudogene. CDR3 length: 14 amino acids. This CDR3 is CASSIHRVRQPQHF. The CDR3 region has the DNA TGTGCCAGCAGCATTCACAGGGTACGGCAGCCCCAGCATTTT.

This rearrangement joins TRBV18 to TRBJ1-4, with a possible D match to TRBD1 (5 bases). Germline V CDR1 and CDR2: KGHSH, LQKENI. The CDR3 is made up of 14 amino acids. Trimming left V 2 bases short and J 5 bases short, with 9 bases between. The CDR3 loop reads CASSPGAENEKLFF. CDR3 DNA sequence: TGTGCCAGCTCACCAGGGGCGGAGAATGAAAAACTGTTTTTT.

V usage is TRBV18 and J usage is TRBJ2-1, with 10 bases that match TRBD2. Trimming cost V 5 bases and J 7 bases; bases outside gene matches: 11. This CDR3 has 16 residues. Germline assignment: CDR1 KGHSH and CDR2 LQKENI. The DNA for the CDR3 is TGTGCCAGCTCAACCCAGAGCGGGGGGGCTTTTAATGAGCAGTTCTTC. Protein sequence: CASSTQSGGAFNEQFF.

The chain is built from TRBV9 and TRBJ1-2; TRBD1 matches 8 bases. Germline loops: CDR1 SGDLS, CDR2 YYNGEE. CDR3 length: 15 residues. V shed 3 bases, J shed 1 base, and the junction held 5 bases outside the gene matches. The CDR3 DNA sequence: TGTGCCAGCAGCGCCGGACAGGGAAATAACTATGGCTACACCTTC. Its protein is CASSAGQGNNYGYTF.

The V and J genes are TRBV5-4 and TRBJ1-1; D perhaps matches TRBD1 (6 bases). The V end lost 4 bases, the J end lost 3 bases, and 22 bases lay between the germline ends. This CDR3 spans 17 amino acids. Germline lookup yields CDR1 SGHNT and CDR2 YYREEE (reference sequence). CDR3 protein: CASSLGGTPSRDTEAFF. The CDR3 DNA reads TGTGCCAGCAGCCTGGGAGGGACACCCTCGAGGGACACTGAAGCTTTCTTT.

The chain uses TRBV19 and TRBJ2-1, with D perhaps TRBD1 or TRBD2 (6 bases each). V was cut by 3 bases and J by 2 bases, with 11 bases left in between. Looked up from germline, CDR1 is LNHDA and CDR2 is SQIVND (reference sequence). The CDR3 is 15 residues long. The CDR3 DNA follows: TGTGCCAGTAGTATGTCGGGGGCCCCCTACAATGAGCAGTTCTTC. As protein: CASSMSGAPYNEQFF. The variable domain in full, completed from reference TRBV19 and TRBJ2-1, reads DGGITQSPKYLFRKEGQNVTLSCEQNLNHDAMYWYRQDPGQGLRLIYYSQIVNDFQKGDIAEGYSVSREKKESFPLTVTSAQKNPTAFYLCASSMSGAPYNEQFFGPGTRLTVL.

The chain has TRBV28 and TRBJ1-6, with 9 bases lining up with TRBD1. The CDR3 is made up of 15 amino acids. J was trimmed by 9 bases and V by 6 bases; bases with no gene match: 9. Germline V gene sequence: CDR1 MDHEN, CDR2 SYDVKM. The CDR3 loop is CASRKTGGGGSPLHF. CDR3 nucleotide sequence: TGTGCCAGCAGGAAAACAGGGGGCGGCGGTTCACCCCTCCACTTT.

V and J are TRBV4-1 and TRBJ1-4; possibly TRBD1 for D (6 bases). Per germline, CDR1 MGHRA and CDR2 YSYEKL. Trimming took 4 bases from V and 4 from J, leaving 16 bases between them. This CDR3 has 16 residues. The chain's CDR3 is CASSPRAQGLNEKLFF. The CDR3 nucleotides are TGCGCCAGCAGCCCGCGCGCTCAGGGGCTTAATGAAAAACTGTTTTTT.

The chain recombines TRBV2 with TRBJ1-4, with TRBD1 matching over 7 bases. The CDR3 has 15 amino acids. V shed 5 bases, J shed 5 bases, and the junction held 8 bases outside the gene matches. The germline V gene encodes CDR1 SNHLY and CDR2 FYNNEI. CDR3 protein: CASSQGGGLNEKLFF. In nucleotides, the CDR3 is TGTGCCAGCAGTCAGGGAGGGGGCCTAAATGAAAAACTGTTTTTT.

The chain links TRBV10-2 to TRBJ2-1; a possible D gene is TRBD2 (6 bases). Germline V gene lookup returns CDR1 WSHSY and CDR2 SAAADI. The CDR3 has 13 amino acids. V was shortened by 10 bases and J by 5 bases, with 15 bases between the two germline ends. The CDR3: CATRAGRDNEQFF. The CDR3 nucleotides read TGCGCCACCCGTGCGGGAAGGGACAATGAGCAGTTCTTC.

The chain links TRBV5-8 to TRBJ1-1, with 11 bases identical to TRBD1. This CDR3 contains 18 residues. Germline loops: CDR1 SGHTS, CDR2 YDEGEE. The J segment lost 1 base and the V segment lost 0 bases, leaving 8 bases of the junction unmatched. CDR3 loop: CASSLVLGTGGKNTEAFF. Here the CDR3 DNA reads TGTGCCAGCAGCTTGGTCCTGGGGACAGGGGGTAAGAACACTGAAGCTTTCTTT.

The table lists this clone with a count of one. The V and J genes are TRBV19 and TRBJ1-5; the D is unclear. The CDR3 extends over 14 amino acids. Germline CDR1 reads LNHDA; CDR2 reads SQIVND (reference sequence). Trimming stripped 2 bases from V and 5 bases from J, with 10 bases between. The CDR3 nucleotides read TGTGCCAGTAGTATATCGGGGTTGGATCAGCCCCAGCATTTT. It yields the protein CASSISGLDQPQHF.

V usage is TRBV21-1 and J usage is TRBJ2-1. TRBV21-1 is deemed a pseudogene. The CDR3 spans 16 residues. The CDR3 DNA sequence: TGTGCCAGCAGCAATGTAGGCAGCCCCAAAAGGAATGAGCAGTTCTTC. This gives the protein CASSNVGSPKRNEQFF.

The V and J genes are TRBV30 and TRBJ1-1, with D hard to call. This CDR3 is built from 13 residues. Trimming removed 3 bases at V and 1 base at J, with 9 bases between. Looked up from germline, CDR1 is GTSNPN and CDR2 is SVGIG (reference sequence). The CDR3 reads CAWRRAPNTEAFF. The CDR3 DNA sequence: TGTGCCTGGAGGAGGGCCCCGAACACTGAAGCTTTCTTT.

This clone was seen a single time. The chain uses TRBV6-2 or TRBV6-3 and TRBJ2-5; D is uncertain. Germline CDR1 is MNHEY and CDR2 is SVGEGT. The CDR3 has 13 residues. Deletions cut 4 bases from V and 4 bases from J, with 10 bases between. CDR3 loop: CASSLEARETQYF. For the CDR3, the DNA is TGTGCCAGCAGTTTAGAGGCGAGAGAGACCCAGTACTTC.

This clone was seen only a few times. Other DNA sequences in the same sample also yield this CDR3. This rearrangement joins TRBV6-2 or TRBV6-3 to TRBJ2-3; 10 nucleotides match TRBD2. This CDR3 has 14 residues. Germline loops: CDR1 MNHEY, CDR2 SVGEGT. Trimming cost V 5 bases and J 3 bases; bases outside gene matches: 2. CDR3 nucleotide sequence: TGTGCCAGCAGTAGCGGGGGGGCTACAGATACGCAGTATTTT. Protein product: CASSSGGATDTQYF.

This sequence joins TRBV7-2 and TRBJ2-3; 7 bases match TRBD2. V lost 1 base to trimming and J lost 2 bases; unmatched junction nucleotides: 6. The germline V gene has CDR1 SGHTA and CDR2 FQGNSA. The CDR3 consists of 16 residues. CDR3 amino acids: CASSLDPAGITDTQYF. The CDR3 nucleotides are TGTGCCAGCAGCTTAGATCCAGCGGGGATCACAGATACGCAGTATTTT.

This sequence joins TRBV6-5 and TRBJ2-6; D is ambiguous. From germline, CDR1 is MNHEY and CDR2 SVGAGI. Trimming removed 0 bases from V and 0 bases from J, with 6 bases in between. This CDR3 has 16 amino acids. CDR3 in amino acids: CASSYSSSSGANVLTF. Written as DNA, the CDR3 is TGTGCCAGCAGTTACTCGTCCAGCTCTGGGGCCAACGTCCTGACTTTC.

V gene TRBV25-1 combines with J gene TRBJ1-5, with D unresolved. Trimming removed 6 bases at V and 3 bases at J, with 18 bases between. The CDR3 length is 16 residues. Germline V lookup: CDR1 MGHDK, CDR2 SYGVNS. The DNA for the CDR3 is TGTGCCAGCAGCGCCGGTGAGTCAGGACCCAATCAGCCCCAGCATTTT. It translates to CASSAGESGPNQPQHF.

The chain employs TRBV4-3 and TRBJ1-1; no definite D call. The V and J ends lost 1 base and 0 bases respectively, with 9 bases between them. CDR3 size: 15 residues. The V gene's germline CDR1 is LGHNA and CDR2 YSLEER. The CDR3 here is CASSQVVGMNTEAFF. In DNA form, the CDR3 reads TGCGCCAGCAGCCAAGTCGTCGGCATGAACACTGAAGCTTTCTTT.